This TCR beta chain was captured in a study of blood T cells in healthy people across ages. The study, taken as a whole, reports: Conclusively comparing naive with antigen-experienced cells was impossible with unsorted PBMCs. Aged donors had fewer naive CD4+ cells and lower diversity than long-lived donors.

A second 7 to 11 cycle PCR used barcoded and J-beta primers. Each cDNA was tagged by a template-switch adaptor containing 12 random nucleotides. One entry per CDR3 protein results from TCRdb running MiXCR on the 5' RACE reads. This sample has about 760,000 distinct CDR3 sequences, with approximately 25% found just once. A remark on this clonotype: Its antigen remains unknown.

The sample also formed part of further work on T cells of mothers and their children. As reported in that work: No persistent microchimeric T cell clones were detected at approximately 90 clones per million clonotypes sensitivity.

The clonotype comes from a boy aged 5 to 17 in good health. The specimen was blood.

The CDR3 protein is CSVPSGTSYNEQFF. In nucleotides, the CDR3 is TGCAGCGTCCCCTCGGGGACATCCTACAATGAGCAGTTCTTC. The rearrangement uses TRBV29-1 and TRBJ2-1, with a weak D call TRBD1 (6 bases). Trimming cost V 6 bases and J 1 base, with 13 bases left between them. There are 14 residues in the CDR3. The germline V gene encodes CDR1 SQVTM and CDR2 ANQGSEA.